A selection of T cell receptor beta chains follows, all from one sample in a study of T cell responses to AZD1222 COVID-19 vaccine. The repertoire was sequenced with immunoSEQ multiplex PCR; TCRdb's copy has only in-frame clones and lacks some. The table records some 99,000 clones, approximately 91% of them present only once. The input for sequencing was peripheral blood, taken on day 0 of AZD1222 vaccination. Receptors originate from an adult in good health. Each CDR3 is given with its conserved first and last residue. D genes are given only for firm matches. Rows give clone size only sometimes, using once, few, many, or a class for an expanded clone.

cdr3_nt: TGTGCCAGCAGCTTAGCGGGGGGGAACACCGGGGAGCTGTTTTTT
cdr3_aa: CASSLAGGNTGELFF
j_call: TRBJ2-2
d_call: .
clone_size: .
v_call: TRBV11-1

cdr3_nt: TGTGCCAGCAGCTTATTAGGAAAACTGTTTTTT
cdr3_aa: CASSLLGKLFF
j_call: TRBJ1-4
d_call: .
clone_size: .
v_call: TRBV11-2

cdr3_nt: TGTGCCAGCAGCCGGCAGGGGCTGGGGATGGACACTGAAGCTTTCTTT
cdr3_aa: CASSRQGLGMDTEAFF
j_call: TRBJ1-1
d_call: .
clone_size: .
v_call: TRBV9

cdr3_nt: TGTGCCAGCAGCTTGGGGACTATTTCCTACAATGAGCAGTTCTTC
cdr3_aa: CASSLGTISYNEQFF
j_call: TRBJ2-1
d_call: TRBD2
clone_size: .
v_call: TRBV7-2

cdr3_nt: TGTGCCAGCAGACTAGCGGGGCCCCAAGAGACCCAGTACTTC
cdr3_aa: CASRLAGPQETQYF
j_call: TRBJ2-5
d_call: TRBD2
clone_size: .
v_call: TRBV6-5

cdr3_nt: TGTGCCAGCAGCCAAAGCGTATTGAACACTGAAGCTTTCTTT
cdr3_aa: CASSQSVLNTEAFF
j_call: TRBJ1-1
d_call: .
clone_size: .
v_call: TRBV3-1/TRBV3-2

cdr3_nt: TGTGCCAGCAGCCCTAGGGGCGGGTATCAGCCCCAGCATTTT
cdr3_aa: CASSPRGGYQPQHF
j_call: TRBJ1-5
d_call: .
clone_size: .
v_call: TRBV7-2

cdr3_nt: TGTGCCAGCAGCGCAGGAACAGGGAGCTTTCGCTACACCTTC
cdr3_aa: CASSAGTGSFRYTF
j_call: TRBJ1-2
d_call: .
clone_size: .
v_call: TRBV9

cdr3_nt: TGTGCCAGCTCACAGGACAGTGCTAGCACAGATACGCAGTATTTT
cdr3_aa: CASSQDSASTDTQYF
j_call: TRBJ2-3
d_call: .
clone_size: .
v_call: TRBV18

cdr3_nt: TGTGCCAGCAGTTTGACCCCTACCTACGAGCAGTACTTC
cdr3_aa: CASSLTPTYEQYF
j_call: TRBJ2-7
d_call: .
clone_size: .
v_call: TRBV28

cdr3_nt: TGTGCCAGCAGTTTATCGAGGTCTGCAACTAATGAAAAACTGTTTTTT
cdr3_aa: CASSLSRSATNEKLFF
j_call: TRBJ1-4
d_call: .
clone_size: .
v_call: TRBV27

cdr3_nt: TGTGCCAGCACCCGGGGCCCTGACACTGAAGCTTTCTTT
cdr3_aa: CASTRGPDTEAFF
j_call: TRBJ1-1
d_call: .
clone_size: .
v_call: TRBV6-9

cdr3_nt: TGCGCCAGCAGCCGGATGCCAGGGTCAACCTACGAGCAGTACTTC
cdr3_aa: CASSRMPGSTYEQYF
j_call: TRBJ2-7
d_call: .
clone_size: .
v_call: TRBV4-1

cdr3_nt: TGTGCCAGCAGTTTGACAGAGAACACTGAAGCTTTCTTT
cdr3_aa: CASSLTENTEAFF
j_call: TRBJ1-1
d_call: .
clone_size: .
v_call: TRBV6-5

cdr3_nt: TGTGCCAGCAGCCCCGGAGGGGGCTTTGTGAACTATGGCTACACCTTC
cdr3_aa: CASSPGGGFVNYGYTF
j_call: TRBJ1-2
d_call: TRBD1
clone_size: .
v_call: TRBV5-8

cdr3_nt: TGTGCCTGGAGCGCCAGGTCACGGGAGGAGTTCTATCAGCCCCAGCATTTT
cdr3_aa: CAWSARSREEFYQPQHF
j_call: TRBJ1-5
d_call: .
clone_size: few
v_call: TRBV30

cdr3_nt: TGTGCCAGCAGTCCTTGGGGGGCCAACGTCCTGACTTTC
cdr3_aa: CASSPWGANVLTF
j_call: TRBJ2-6
d_call: .
clone_size: .
v_call: TRBV27

cdr3_nt: TGTGCCAGCAGCTTGCTTACAGGGGTCTCTGGAAACACCATATATTTT
cdr3_aa: CASSLLTGVSGNTIYF
j_call: TRBJ1-3
d_call: TRBD1
clone_size: once
v_call: TRBV7-9

cdr3_nt: TGTGCCAGCAGCCAAGATACAGTCCTATCAAATGAGCAGTTCTTC
cdr3_aa: CASSQDTVLSNEQFF
j_call: TRBJ2-1
d_call: .
clone_size: once
v_call: TRBV3-1/TRBV3-2

cdr3_nt: TGTGCCAGCAGCTTAGCAGGAGCGGGACTCCGCACAGATACGCAGTATTTT
cdr3_aa: CASSLAGAGLRTDTQYF
j_call: TRBJ2-3
d_call: TRBD2
clone_size: once
v_call: TRBV7-9

cdr3_nt: TGTGCCAGCAGTGACTTCCGGAGCTCTGGGGCCAACGTCCTGACTTTC
cdr3_aa: CASSDFRSSGANVLTF
j_call: TRBJ2-6
d_call: .
clone_size: .
v_call: TRBV6-2/TRBV6-3

cdr3_nt: TGCGCCAGCAGCTCCTCACAGGGGGCGGGTAATTCACCCCTCCACTTT
cdr3_aa: CASSSSQGAGNSPLHF
j_call: TRBJ1-6
d_call: TRBD1
clone_size: once
v_call: TRBV5-1

cdr3_nt: TGTGCCAGCTCACCGCTGGACTCAAGTTCCTATAATTCACCCCTCCACTTT
cdr3_aa: CASSPLDSSSYNSPLHF
j_call: TRBJ1-6
d_call: .
clone_size: .
v_call: TRBV18

cdr3_nt: TGTGCCAGCTCACCACAGGGGTCAGGGGGGGTAAATCAGCCCCAGCATTTT
cdr3_aa: CASSPQGSGGVNQPQHF
j_call: TRBJ1-5
d_call: TRBD1
clone_size: .
v_call: TRBV18

cdr3_nt: TGTGCCAGCAGCCCCCCGGAGCGCGGGAGTATCTATGAGCAGTTCTTC
cdr3_aa: CASSPPERGSIYEQFF
j_call: TRBJ2-1
d_call: .
clone_size: .
v_call: TRBV12-1

cdr3_nt: TGTGCCAGCAGTGAAGGGAACAGGCAAGAAGCTTTCTTT
cdr3_aa: CASSEGNRQEAFF
j_call: TRBJ1-1
d_call: .
clone_size: .
v_call: TRBV2

cdr3_nt: TGTGCCAGCAGCTTAGCCGCTCGAACTGAAGCTTTCTTT
cdr3_aa: CASSLAARTEAFF
j_call: TRBJ1-1
d_call: .
clone_size: once
v_call: TRBV7-2

cdr3_nt: TGCAGCGTTGCTCCCAGGGGGGGCAGCAGCAATGAAAAACTGTTTTTT
cdr3_aa: CSVAPRGGSSNEKLFF
j_call: TRBJ1-4
d_call: TRBD1
clone_size: .
v_call: TRBV29-1

cdr3_nt: TGTGCCAGCTCACCACCGGGACAGGGACTACAGTACTTC
cdr3_aa: CASSPPGQGLQYF
j_call: TRBJ2-4
d_call: TRBD1
clone_size: .
v_call: TRBV18

cdr3_nt: TGTGCCACCAGCAGAGATCCGGGACCGGGGACTGAAGCTTTCTTT
cdr3_aa: CATSRDPGPGTEAFF
j_call: TRBJ1-1
d_call: .
clone_size: .
v_call: TRBV15

cdr3_nt: TGTGCCAGCAGCCAACAAGACGGAAACACCATATATTTT
cdr3_aa: CASSQQDGNTIYF
j_call: TRBJ1-3
d_call: .
clone_size: .
v_call: TRBV3-1/TRBV3-2

cdr3_nt: TGCGCCAGCAGCCACGACTACAGCGGCGGGGAGCTGTTTTTT
cdr3_aa: CASSHDYSGGELFF
j_call: TRBJ2-2
d_call: .
clone_size: .
v_call: TRBV4-3

cdr3_nt: TGCGCCAGCAGTGAATCGGGTGCGGTGGCCCACCCGCCAGATACGCAGTATTTT
cdr3_aa: CASSESGAVAHPPDTQYF
j_call: TRBJ2-3
d_call: .
clone_size: once
v_call: TRBV10-1

cdr3_nt: TGTGCCAGCAGCAAAGACGGATTGAACACTGAAGCTTTCTTT
cdr3_aa: CASSKDGLNTEAFF
j_call: TRBJ1-1
d_call: .
clone_size: .
v_call: TRBV21-1

cdr3_nt: TGTGCCAGCCAAAGCTTCGGCAGGGGGGACGATAATTCACCCCTCCACTTT
cdr3_aa: CASQSFGRGDDNSPLHF
j_call: TRBJ1-6
d_call: TRBD1
clone_size: .
v_call: TRBV7-2

cdr3_nt: TGTGCCAGTAGTACCTCAGCGGGTCAGAATGAAAAACTGTTTTTT
cdr3_aa: CASSTSAGQNEKLFF
j_call: TRBJ1-4
d_call: .
clone_size: .
v_call: TRBV19

cdr3_nt: TGTGCCAGCAGTGATACGACAGGGGGCAAAAACTATGGCTACACCTTC
cdr3_aa: CASSDTTGGKNYGYTF
j_call: TRBJ1-2
d_call: TRBD1
clone_size: few
v_call: TRBV25-1

cdr3_nt: TGTGCCTGGAGTGCACAAGGAGAGGTCACTGAAGCTTTCTTT
cdr3_aa: CAWSAQGEVTEAFF
j_call: TRBJ1-1
d_call: .
clone_size: .
v_call: TRBV30

cdr3_nt: TGTGCCAGCAGCGGTATGGGACAGGGGAGGAATGAGCAGTTCTTC
cdr3_aa: CASSGMGQGRNEQFF
j_call: TRBJ2-1
d_call: TRBD1
clone_size: once
v_call: TRBV7-9

cdr3_nt: TGTGCCAGCAGTGGGGCGGGGTTGTCAGTTAGCACTGAAGCTTTCTTT
cdr3_aa: CASSGAGLSVSTEAFF
j_call: TRBJ1-1
d_call: .
clone_size: .
v_call: TRBV2

cdr3_nt: TGTGCCAGCAGCTGGGGCGGGGGGGCAATCTACGAGCAGTACTTC
cdr3_aa: CASSWGGGAIYEQYF
j_call: TRBJ2-7
d_call: TRBD2
clone_size: .
v_call: TRBV7-8

cdr3_nt: TGTGCCAGTAGTAAGGCTTTCGGGGAGCTGTTTTTT
cdr3_aa: CASSKAFGELFF
j_call: TRBJ2-2
d_call: .
clone_size: .
v_call: TRBV19

cdr3_nt: TGCGCCAGCAGTGAGACCCGGGGCGGAGTAGCTGAAGCTTTCTTT
cdr3_aa: CASSETRGGVAEAFF
j_call: TRBJ1-1
d_call: .
clone_size: .
v_call: TRBV10-1

cdr3_nt: TGTGCCAGCAGCTTGGCCGGCAGGGGAGGCACTGAAGCTTTCTTT
cdr3_aa: CASSLAGRGGTEAFF
j_call: TRBJ1-1
d_call: .
clone_size: once
v_call: TRBV5-4

cdr3_nt: TGCGCCAGCAGCGCCCAGACTAGTCAAGAGACCCAGTACTTC
cdr3_aa: CASSAQTSQETQYF
j_call: TRBJ2-5
d_call: .
clone_size: few
v_call: TRBV5-1

cdr3_nt: TGTGCCAGTAGTATGACGGCCGCCTACGAGCAGTACTTC
cdr3_aa: CASSMTAAYEQYF
j_call: TRBJ2-7
d_call: .
clone_size: .
v_call: TRBV19

cdr3_nt: TGCGCCAGCAGCTTCGGGAGGGGGAACTATGGCTACACCTTC
cdr3_aa: CASSFGRGNYGYTF
j_call: TRBJ1-2
d_call: .
clone_size: .
v_call: TRBV5-1

cdr3_nt: TGTGCCAGCAGCGAACAGGGCAGCACTGAAGCTTTCTTT
cdr3_aa: CASSEQGSTEAFF
j_call: TRBJ1-1
d_call: .
clone_size: .
v_call: TRBV7-9

cdr3_nt: TGTGCCTGGAGTACAGGGAAGGGCTACACCTTC
cdr3_aa: CAWSTGKGYTF
j_call: TRBJ1-2
d_call: .
clone_size: .
v_call: TRBV30

cdr3_nt: TGTGCCAGCAGCGGGGGACACCCCTTGGAGCAGTACTTC
cdr3_aa: CASSGGHPLEQYF
j_call: TRBJ2-7
d_call: .
clone_size: .
v_call: TRBV9

cdr3_nt: TGTGCCAGCAGCCCACCCGGGACAGGGGCCGGAAACACCATATATTTT
cdr3_aa: CASSPPGTGAGNTIYF
j_call: TRBJ1-3
d_call: TRBD1
clone_size: .
v_call: TRBV11-2

cdr3_nt: TGTGCCAGTAGTAGAACCGGGAGTATCTCGTACAATGAGCAGTTCTTC
cdr3_aa: CASSRTGSISYNEQFF
j_call: TRBJ2-1
d_call: .
clone_size: .
v_call: TRBV19

cdr3_nt: TGCGCCAGCAGCCAAGATGGGAGTTCACCCCTCCACTTT
cdr3_aa: CASSQDGSSPLHF
j_call: TRBJ1-6
d_call: .
clone_size: .
v_call: TRBV4-1

cdr3_nt: TGTGCCAGCAGCTTCGGGGGACGAGGTAGGGGAGAGACCCAGTACTTC
cdr3_aa: CASSFGGRGRGETQYF
j_call: TRBJ2-5
d_call: .
clone_size: .
v_call: TRBV7-9

cdr3_nt: TGTGCCAGCAGTTTCCTACCGACAGGGGAAAGCAATCAGCCCCAGCATTTT
cdr3_aa: CASSFLPTGESNQPQHF
j_call: TRBJ1-5
d_call: TRBD1
clone_size: .
v_call: TRBV27